A single sample is the source of the 13 T cell receptor beta chains below, sequenced in a study of blood T cells in healthy people across ages. A second roughly 6 to 12 cycle PCR used barcoded and J-beta primers. TCRdb reprocessed the 5' RACE reads with MiXCR, giving one entry per CDR3 protein. Of under 2,000,000 distinct CDR3 sequences listed, around 48% are singletons. The sample comprised blood. The receptors were gathered from a woman aged 40-49 years in good health.

About this clonotype: Compared with germline, one end of the junction differs, possibly owing to a read error. V is TRBV25-1 and J is TRBJ1-5, with D unresolved. The V gene's germline CDR1 is MGHDK and CDR2 SYGVNS. This CDR3 region has 16 residues. The CDR3 coding sequence is TGTGCCAGCAGTGCAGAGGGTCCAGATAGCAATCAGCCCCGGCATTTT. Its protein product is CASSAEGPDSNQPRHF.

This chain connects TRBV7-9 to TRBJ1-1; D gene unclear. Between the trimmed V and J ends, which lost 5 bases and 5 bases, there was a span of 15 bases. Germline lookup yields CDR1 SEHNR and CDR2 FQNEAQ (reference sequence). The CDR3 loop spans 14 amino acids. CDR3 coding DNA: TGTGCCAGCAGCCCTCGGCTCCAACGAACTGAAGCTTTCTTT. Translated, it gives CASSPRLQRTEAFF.

This clonotype has a single count. This chain connects TRBV4-3 to TRBJ1-6; tentatively, D is TRBD1 (5 bases). The CDR3 has 16 residues. V lost 2 bases and J 7 bases, leaving 15 bases between the germline ends. The V gene's germline CDR1 is LGHNA and CDR2 YSLEER. CDR3 region: CASSQRTPVGNSPLHF. Written as DNA, the CDR3 is TGCGCCAGCAGCCAAAGGACACCCGTAGGGAATTCACCCCTCCACTTT.

V is TRBV20-1 and J is TRBJ1-1; D is unresolved. Germline V lookup: CDR1 DFQATT, CDR2 SNEGSKA (reference sequence). CDR3 length: 14 amino acids. The V end was cut by 0 bases, the J end by 1 base, with 9 bases between. The CDR3, as DNA: TGCAGTGCTAGAGAAAGGATTAAGAACACTGAAGCTTTCTTT. Protein sequence: CSARERIKNTEAFF.

In this sample, this clonotype turned up a few times. The chain links TRBV29-1 to TRBJ1-2; D is uncertain. Germline lookup yields CDR1 SQVTM and CDR2 ANQGSEA. Trimming left V 5 bases short and J 0 bases short, with 7 bases between. The CDR3 is 12 residues long. The CDR3 DNA is TGCAGCGTTCGAGTTTCTAACTATGGCTACACCTTC. This gives the protein CSVRVSNYGYTF.

CDR3 in DNA: TGTGCCAGCAGCTTAAGTGTACGGGGCACAGATACGCAGTATTTT. This translates into CASSLSVRGTDTQYF. This chain connects TRBV11-1 to TRBJ2-3; D ambiguous. V was cut by 2 bases and J by 1 base, with 10 bases left in between. CDR3 length: 15 amino acids. CDR1 and CDR2 from the germline V gene are SGHAT and FQDESV (reference sequence). Looking up the rest from reference TRBV11-1 and TRBJ2-3 gives the full variable domain: EAEVAQSPRYKITEKSQAVAFWCDPISGHATLYWYRQILGQGPELLVQFQDESVVDDSQLPKDRFSAERLKGVDSTLKIQPAELGDSAMYLCASSLSVRGTDTQYFGPGTRLTVL.

The chain joins TRBV7-3 to TRBJ2-1, with 8 bases lining up with TRBD2. The CDR3 covers 16 residues. In germline, CDR1 is SGHTA, CDR2 FQGTGA. The ends lost 1 base at V and 6 bases at J; junction bases unmatched: 8. The CDR3 spells CASSLRGRGGSNEQFF. The CDR3 region has the DNA TGTGCCAGCAGCTTAAGAGGACGGGGGGGTTCCAATGAGCAGTTCTTC.

The rearrangement joins TRBV28 to TRBJ2-7; D is perhaps TRBD1 (6 bases). Trimming removed 3 bases from V and 4 bases from J, with 13 bases in between. Germline lookup yields CDR1 MDHEN and CDR2 SYDVKM. CDR3 length: 14 amino acids. The CDR3 loop is CASSLKQGRYEQYF. DNA of the CDR3: TGTGCCAGCAGTTTGAAACAGGGAAGATACGAGCAGTACTTC.

The rearrangement joins TRBV6-4 to TRBJ2-3; TRBD1 matches at 7 bases. The CDR3 contains 16 residues. Losses at the gene ends were 5 bases for V and 3 bases for J; bases not matched to a gene: 11. Germline assignment: CDR1 MRHNA and CDR2 SNTAGT. The CDR3 DNA reads TGTGCCAGCAGTCTACTACCTACCAGGGGGACAGATACGCAGTATTTT. Amino acid sequence: CASSLLPTRGTDTQYF.

The chain recombines TRBV11-2 with TRBJ2-1; 8 nucleotides align to TRBD1. V shed 5 bases and J 8 bases; nucleotides not matched to a gene: 8. From germline, CDR1 is SGHAT and CDR2 FQNNGV. The CDR3 is 14 residues long. This chain's CDR3 is CASSRNLQGDEQFF. In DNA form, the CDR3 reads TGTGCCAGCAGCCGCAACCTACAGGGGGATGAGCAGTTCTTC.

The rearrangement uses TRBV6-2 or TRBV6-3 and TRBJ1-6, with D hard to call. The germline CDR1 and CDR2 sequences are MNHEY and SVGEGT. V was clipped by 5 bases and J by 12 bases, with 11 bases between them. This CDR3 region has 12 residues. CDR3 sequence reads: CASSQYPGPLHF. In DNA, the CDR3 is TGTGCCAGCAGTCAGTATCCGGGACCCCTCCACTTT.

This clonotype was recorded a few times. V and J are TRBV27 and TRBJ2-5; either TRBD1 or TRBD2 may fit D (5 bases each). Germline CDR1 reads MNHEY; CDR2 reads SMNVEV (reference sequence). V lost 5 bases to trimming and J lost 5 bases, with 18 bases between them. The CDR3 covers 15 residues. The CDR3 protein is CASSRQGGGRETQYF. The CDR3 bases are TGTGCCAGCAGTCGCCAAGGTGGGGGTAGGGAGACCCAGTACTTC.

The chain joins TRBV6-5 to TRBJ1-2; TRBD1 agrees at 8 bases. V was pared by 3 bases and J by 0 bases, with 3 bases of the junction left unmatched. This CDR3 spans 15 amino acids. In germline, CDR1 is MNHEY, CDR2 SVGAGI. The CDR3 nucleotides are TGTGCCAGCAGTTATTCAGGGGGCCCTAACTATGGCTACACCTTC. Amino acid sequence: CASSYSGGPNYGYTF.